This T cell receptor beta chain was found in a study of T cell repertoires in cytomegalovirus infection. MiXCR was run by TCRdb on the reads, yielding one entry per CDR3 protein. The sample consists of about 260,000 distinct CDR3 sequences, approximately 8.3% of them appearing once. This clonotype was found many times. The CDR3 runs 13 residues. Between the trimmed V and J ends, which lost 3 bases and 6 bases, there was a span of 11 bases. Germline-derived CDR1 and CDR2 are MDHEN and SYDVKM. Source material: PBMCs. The receptor comes from a human donor in good health (CMV status not recorded). Some clones in this sample may be carry-over from other donors' samples. The V and J genes are TRBV28 and TRBJ1-1, with a weak D call TRBD1 (5 bases). The CDR3 region has the DNA TGTGCCAGCAGTTTTGCAGGGTTTTCTGAAGCTTTCTTT. Translation gives CASSFAGFSEAFF.